The subject of this entry is one T cell receptor beta chain. As yet, its antigen is unknown. Whole-study results and caveats: Tumor memory CD4+ T cell TCR gene usage was found to cluster with blood and lymph node memory CD4+ cells and with lymph node naive CD4+ cells. Tumor Treg TCRs overlapped most with tumor naive CD4+ cells.

MiXCR, run by TCRdb on the 5' RACE reads, gives a single entry per CDR3 protein. The sample has tens of thousands of distinct CDR3 sequences; 29% are singletons. V was clipped by 5 bases and J by 0 bases, with 11 bases between them. The CDR3 sequence is 15 residues long. CDR1 is SGHVS, CDR2 FNYEAQ, per germline. Memory CD4+ cells were defined as CD4+CD45RO+CD25-. The chain has TRBV7-6 and TRBJ2-1; D may correspond to TRBD1 or TRBD2 (6 bases each). The sample was memory CD4+ T cells sorted from a lymph node. Subset denoted: memory CD4+ T cells, CD4+CD45RO+CD25-. The sequence came from a female donor with breast cancer. The CDR3 sequence: CASSAGHNSYNEQFF. Here the CDR3 DNA reads TGTGCCAGCAGCGCGGGACACAACTCCTACAATGAGCAGTTCTTC.